This section outlines one TCR beta chain sequence together with its context. This specimen comes from a study of CD8+CD57+ T cells in acquired aplastic anemia. Across the whole study: Isolated CD4+ and CD8+ cells, once sorted, yielded DNA averaging around 3.1 ug.

Profiling that covered TCR beta VDJ and CDR3 relied on genomic DNA as its template. TCRdb reprocessed the reads via MiXCR and lists one record per CDR3 protein. In the table there are around 210,000 distinct CDR3 sequences, 60% to 80% of which are singletons. In patients chosen for sequencing, flow cytometry had shown CD8+CD57+ cell expansion. Acquired aplastic anemia of severe grade affected all patients. Sequencing input: sorted CD4+, CD8+, or CD8+CD57+ T cells (not recorded which) from PBMCs. The sequence came from a human donor with aplastic anemia.

As DNA, the CDR3 is TGTGCCAGCAGCTCCCAGGGCGGCGGGACCTCAGATACGCAGTATTTT. This encodes CASSSQGGGTSDTQYF. The chain is built from TRBV7-3 and TRBJ2-3, with D perhaps matching TRBD2 (6 bases). This CDR3 contains 16 residues. The V end was cut by 4 bases, the J end by 4 bases, with 18 bases between. Germline V gives CDR1 SGHTA, CDR2 FQGTGA.